This T cell receptor (beta chain) was recorded in a study of T cell clusters in autoimmune cytopenias. Overall study context: TRB sequencing had a median about 50,000 reads and roughly 2,400 distinct clonotypes per sample.

Comment on this clonotype: Its cognate antigen is unknown.

TRB amplification used approximately 250 ng of peripheral blood genomic DNA. CDR1 is LGHNA and CDR2 is YSLEER in the germline V gene. There are 15 residues in the CDR3. Study-level findings and limits: A dominant lymphoma-associated repertoire apparently masked the cluster-lack signature in secondary cytopenia versus chronic lymphocytic leukemia. TRB repertoire shifts in secondary cytopenia and chronic lymphocytic leukemia mostly reflected lymphoma, not autoimmunity. Primary autoimmune cytopenia patients appeared to lack physiological T cell clusters present in healthy donors.

TRB was amplified by touch-down multiplex PCR, primer pools A and B combined. One entry per CDR3 protein, without DNA, is what TCRdb gives after re-calling the multiplex PCR reads. The sample spans fewer than 4,500 distinct CDR3 sequences; the ten largest clones claim under 25%. The specimen was peripheral blood. This chain connects TRBV4-3 to TRBJ1-2. The origin of this receptor is a human donor with an autoimmune cytopenia or autoimmune hepatitis (not recorded which). Here the CDR3 reads CASSSPSRTIEGYTF.